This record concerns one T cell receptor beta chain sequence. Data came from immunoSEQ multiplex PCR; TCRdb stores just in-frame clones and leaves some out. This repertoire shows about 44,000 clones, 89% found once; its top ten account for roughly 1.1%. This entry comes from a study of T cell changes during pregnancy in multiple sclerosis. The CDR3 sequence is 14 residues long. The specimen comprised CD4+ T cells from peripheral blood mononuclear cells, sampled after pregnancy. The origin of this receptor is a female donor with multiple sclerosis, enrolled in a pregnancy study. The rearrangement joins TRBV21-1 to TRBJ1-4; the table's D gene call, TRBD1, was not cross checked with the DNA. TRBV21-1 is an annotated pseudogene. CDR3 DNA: TGTGCCAGCAGCAAAAGGGGGACTAATGAAAAACTGTTTTTT. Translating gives CASSKRGTNEKLFF.